This entry lists 29 T cell receptor beta chains sequenced from one sample in a study of shared clonotypes between healthy human individuals. The table came from immunoSEQ multiplex PCR; TCRdb's copy has only in-frame clones and leaves some out. The table lists about 710,000 clones, roughly 72% of them singletons. Sequenced input: memory CD4+ T cells sorted from blood. Subset described: CD45RA-negative fraction. Every receptor here comes from a woman younger than 45 in good health.

V gene TRBV10-3 combines with J gene TRBJ2-1; D unresolved. The germline V and J ends were trimmed by 0 bases and 12 bases, with 9 bases remaining between them. Per the germline V gene, CDR1 is ENHRY and CDR2 is SYGVKD. This CDR3 comprises 12 residues. CDR3 loop: CAISESARAQFF. The CDR3 region has the DNA TGTGCCATCAGTGAGTCTGCAAGGGCGCAGTTCTTC.

This clone was observed a handful of times. V gene TRBV28 combines with J gene TRBJ2-3; 8 bases map to TRBD2. V was pared by 7 bases and J by 1 base, with 7 bases of the junction left unmatched. CDR3 size: 15 residues. The germline V gene has CDR1 MDHEN and CDR2 SYDVKM. The CDR3 DNA sequence: TGTGCCAGCAACGGGGGGGCTAGCGGCACAGATACGCAGTATTTT. It encodes CASNGGASGTDTQYF.

The V and J genes are TRBV28 and TRBJ1-5; D remains ambiguous. Germline V gene data show CDR1 as MDHEN and CDR2 as SYDVKM. V lost 1 base, J lost 0 bases, and 4 bases lay in between. This CDR3 comprises 14 residues. The DNA for the CDR3 is TGTGCCAGCAGTTTATCGGATAGCAATCAGCCCCAGCATTTT. Translated, it gives CASSLSDSNQPQHF. The variable domain in full, completed from reference TRBV28 and TRBJ1-5, reads DVKVTQSSRYLVKRTGEKVFLECVQDMDHENMFWYRQDPGLGLRLIYFSYDVKMKEKGDIPEGYSVSREKKERFSLILESASTNQTSMYLCASSLSDSNQPQHFGDGTRLSIL.

DNA of the CDR3: TGTGCCAGCAGCTTAGCTCAACGTAACACCGGGGAGCTGTTTTTT. It codes for CASSLAQRNTGELFF. V is TRBV7-9 and J is TRBJ2-2; no reliable D call. The germline V gene encodes CDR1 SEHNR and CDR2 FQNEAQ (reference sequence). The CDR3 covers 15 residues. With 0 bases removed from V and 2 bases from J, the gap between germline ends came to 7 bases. The variable domain in full, completed from reference TRBV7-9 and TRBJ2-2, reads DTGVSQNPRHKITKRGQNVTFRCDPISEHNRLYWYRQTLGQGPEFLTYFQNEAQLEKSRLLSDRFSAERPKGSFSTLEIQRTEQGDSAMYLCASSLAQRNTGELFFGEGSRLTVL.

The chain uses TRBV5-1 and TRBJ2-1; D is perhaps TRBD1 or TRBD2 (5 bases each). Germline assignment: CDR1 SGHRS and CDR2 YFSETQ. V shed 4 bases and J shed 2 bases, with 22 bases lying between them. The CDR3 covers 18 residues. The CDR3 coding sequence is TGCGCCAGCAGCATCCGGGGTATGGGGGAGTGGCCCTACAATGAGCAGTTCTTC. This translates into CASSIRGMGEWPYNEQFF.

This clone was seen just once. The chain couples TRBV18 to TRBJ1-4; D is possibly TRBD1 (6 bases). Between the trimmed V and J ends, which lost 3 bases and 5 bases, there was a span of 13 bases. This CDR3 has 15 amino acids. Germline values: CDR1 KGHSH, CDR2 LQKENI. CDR3 bases: TGTGCCAGCTCACCCCAACCCGGGACAAATGAAAAACTGTTTTTT. Residues: CASSPQPGTNEKLFF.

This rearrangement joins TRBV19 to TRBJ2-2; 10 bases map to TRBD2. J was trimmed by 5 bases and V by 0 bases; bases with no gene match: 6. Germline V lookup: CDR1 LNHDA, CDR2 SQIVND (reference sequence). CDR3 length: 17 residues. For the CDR3, the DNA is TGTGCCAGTAGTATAGAAGGAAGGACTAGCGGTACCGGGGAGCTGTTTTTT. It encodes CASSIEGRTSGTGELFF.

The V and J genes are TRBV27 and TRBJ1-3; tentatively, D is TRBD1 (6 bases). This CDR3 spans 15 amino acids. With 5 bases removed from V and 4 bases from J, the gap between germline ends came to 15 bases. Germline V lookup: CDR1 MNHEY, CDR2 SMNVEV (reference sequence). CDR3 sequence (DNA): TGTGCCAGCAGTGTCAACAGGGCGGCGGGAAACACCATATATTTT. Translating it yields CASSVNRAAGNTIYF.

The chain joins TRBV4-1 to TRBJ2-5, with 7 nucleotides matching TRBD2. V lost 0 bases and J lost 4; bases outside the gene matches: 2. The V gene's germline CDR1 is MGHRA and CDR2 YSYEKL. The CDR3 has 14 amino acids. The CDR3 nucleotides read TGCGCCAGCAGCCAAGATGTAGCGGGAGAGACCCAGTACTTC. It yields the protein CASSQDVAGETQYF.

V is TRBV7-2 and J is TRBJ2-6; D gene uncertain. In germline, CDR1 is SGHTA, CDR2 FQGNSA. CDR3 length: 16 residues. V lost 5 bases to trimming and J lost 0 bases, with 11 bases between them. The CDR3 spells CASSPFLSSGANVLTF. In DNA form, the CDR3 reads TGTGCCAGCAGCCCCTTCCTGAGCTCTGGGGCCAACGTCCTGACTTTC.

The rearrangement uses TRBV5-1 and TRBJ1-2; the D is unclear. Germline values: CDR1 SGHRS, CDR2 YFSETQ. Trimming took off 1 base at V and 4 bases at J, with 11 bases between the two ends. This CDR3 contains 14 residues. CDR3 loop: CASSLSAALYGYTF. The CDR3 DNA sequence: TGCGCCAGCAGCTTGTCGGCAGCACTCTATGGCTACACCTTC. Supplemented by reference TRBV5-1 and TRBJ1-2, the full variable domain reads KAGVTQTPRYLIKTRGQQVTLSCSPISGHRSVSWYQQTPGQGLQFLFEYFSETQRNKGNFPGRFSGRQFSNSRSEMNVSTLELGDSALYLCASSLSAALYGYTFGSGTRLTVV.

Many counts were recorded for this clone. CDR3 protein: CASSYSKRTNTEAFF. In nucleotides, the CDR3 is TGTGCCAGCAGTTACTCGAAGCGGACGAACACTGAAGCTTTCTTT. This chain uses TRBV6-5 with TRBJ1-1; unclear D gene. The V and J ends lost 0 bases and 1 base respectively, with 9 bases between them. Germline V gene data show CDR1 as MNHEY and CDR2 as SVGAGI. The CDR3 length is 15 residues.

This sequence joins TRBV7-8 and TRBJ2-7, with TRBD1 matching 7 bases. With V trimmed by 3 bases and J by 4 bases, 3 bases remained unmatched. The CDR3 runs 13 residues. Germline CDR1 and CDR2: SGHVS and FQNEAQ. The CDR3 loop is CASSLGQRYEQYF. The DNA of the CDR3 is TGTGCCAGCAGCTTGGGACAGCGTTACGAGCAGTACTTC.

The CDR3 DNA sequence: TGTGCCAGCAGCTTTAACAGGGACAATGAGCAGTTCTTC. It translates to CASSFNRDNEQFF. The J gene is TRBJ2-1, the V gene TRBV7-2, with D perhaps matching TRBD1 (6 bases). Germline assignment: CDR1 SGHTA and CDR2 FQGNSA. Trimming took off 3 bases at V and 5 bases at J, with 8 bases between the two ends. The CDR3 totals 13 residues.

This clone was seen only a few times. This sequence joins TRBV5-1 and TRBJ1-4; D gene unclear. The CDR3 is made up of 15 amino acids. Trimming left V 0 bases short and J 4 bases short, with 10 bases between. Germline CDR1 SGHRS, CDR2 YFSETQ. The CDR3 here is CASSLGGASNEKLFF. The CDR3 DNA follows: TGCGCCAGCAGCTTGGGAGGAGCCAGTAATGAAAAACTGTTTTTT.

The gene calls are TRBV7-6 and TRBJ2-3; 8 bases match TRBD1. There are 16 residues in the CDR3. Germline V gene lookup returns CDR1 SGHVS and CDR2 FNYEAQ. Trimming cost V 3 bases and J 0 bases; bases outside gene matches: 5. Here the CDR3 DNA reads TGTGCCAGCAGCTTGGGACAGGATTATAGCACAGATACGCAGTATTTT. Its translation: CASSLGQDYSTDTQYF.

This clone appeared once. J is TRBJ1-2 and V is TRBV29-1, with D unresolved. V lost 1 base and J 0 bases, leaving 12 bases between the germline ends. There are 15 residues in the CDR3. CDR1 SQVTM and CDR2 ANQGSEA come from the germline V gene. DNA of the CDR3: TGCAGCGTTGAAGCCGGACTAATAGCTAACTATGGCTACACCTTC. Translated, it gives CSVEAGLIANYGYTF.

The sample holds a few counts of this clone. The CDR3 bases are TGTGCCAGCAGCTTAGCGCGGGGGAAGGGTGAAAAACTGTTTTTT. Its protein is CASSLARGKGEKLFF. V gene TRBV7-9 combines with J gene TRBJ1-4; the D gene is possibly TRBD1 (5 bases). Trimming shortened V by 0 bases and J by 7 bases, and 12 bases separated the two germline ends. The CDR3 sequence is 15 residues long. The germline V gene encodes CDR1 SEHNR and CDR2 FQNEAQ (reference sequence).

The chain carries TRBV28 and TRBJ2-3; 8 bases map to TRBD1. In germline, CDR1 is MDHEN, CDR2 SYDVKM. V trimming: 4 bases; J trimming: 5 bases; junction bases outside the gene matches: 5. The CDR3 is made up of 14 amino acids. CDR3: CASSSRTGIDTQYF. The CDR3 DNA sequence: TGTGCCAGCAGTTCCCGGACAGGGATAGATACGCAGTATTTT.

This rearrangement joins TRBV19 to TRBJ1-1; tentative D call: TRBD1 (5 bases). There are 14 residues in the CDR3. Germline V gene data show CDR1 as LNHDA and CDR2 as SQIVND (reference sequence). V was trimmed by 6 bases and J by 1 base, leaving 12 bases between them. The CDR3 bases are TGTGCCAGTAGACCCGGGACCGCGAACACTGAAGCTTTCTTT. Translated: CASRPGTANTEAFF.

This chain connects TRBV28 to TRBJ2-7; tentatively, D is TRBD2 (5 bases). The V gene lost 2 bases and the J gene lost 3 bases, with 11 bases spanning the gap. The CDR3 has 14 amino acids. The germline V gene encodes CDR1 MDHEN and CDR2 SYDVKM. This CDR3 is CASSLEFRDYEQYF. The CDR3 DNA reads as TGTGCCAGCAGTTTAGAGTTTCGGGACTACGAGCAGTACTTC. The whole variable domain, remainder taken from reference TRBV28 and TRBJ2-7, is DVKVTQSSRYLVKRTGEKVFLECVQDMDHENMFWYRQDPGLGLRLIYFSYDVKMKEKGDIPEGYSVSREKKERFSLILESASTNQTSMYLCASSLEFRDYEQYFGPGTRLTVT.

This clone was seen more than once but under ten times. CDR3 in DNA: TGCAGCGTTGAGACCGGACAGGGTCTGAAAGAGCAGTACTTC. It specifies CSVETGQGLKEQYF. The rearrangement uses TRBV29-1 and TRBJ2-5; 8 bases agree with TRBD1. The CDR3 loop spans 14 amino acids. The junction had 14 bases not matched to a gene; V was cut back by 3 bases and J by 11 bases. Looked up from germline, CDR1 is SQVTM and CDR2 is ANQGSEA.

This chain links TRBV7-9 with TRBJ2-1; no clear D. With 5 bases removed from V and 0 bases from J, the gap between germline ends came to 17 bases. Germline CDR1 is SEHNR and CDR2 is FQNEAQ (reference sequence). The CDR3 loop spans 17 amino acids. In nucleotides, the CDR3 is TGTGCCAGCAGCCCCGGGTCGTCCTGGGGCTCCTACAATGAGCAGTTCTTC. Protein: CASSPGSSWGSYNEQFF.

This rearrangement joins TRBV11-2 to TRBJ1-5; D not resolved. V dropped 2 bases and J dropped 7 bases, with 9 bases sitting between them. The length of the CDR3 is 13 residues. Germline V CDR1 and CDR2: SGHAT, FQNNGV. The CDR3 spells CASSLYPSQPQHF. DNA for the CDR3: TGTGCCAGCAGCTTATATCCGTCGCAGCCCCAGCATTTT.

The rearrangement links TRBV28 to TRBJ2-7; 7 nucleotides align to TRBD1. In germline, CDR1 is MDHEN, CDR2 SYDVKM. Trimming cost V 6 bases and J 5 bases; bases outside gene matches: 10. CDR3 size: 14 residues. CDR3 amino acids: CASRAGTVNHEQYF. CDR3 DNA sequence: TGTGCCAGCAGAGCCGGGACAGTAAACCACGAGCAGTACTTC.

The CDR3 nucleotides are TGTGCCAGCAGTCCAACCCCGGGATCTGGGGCCAACGTCCTGACTTTC. Its protein product is CASSPTPGSGANVLTF. The chain recombines TRBV6-6 with TRBJ2-6; possible D gene TRBD2, 5 bases. The CDR3 runs 16 residues. Germline loops: CDR1 MNHNY, CDR2 SVGAGI (reference sequence). The V end lost 5 bases, the J end lost 1 base, and 12 bases lay between the germline ends.

This clone was picked up a small number of times. This chain links TRBV30 with TRBJ1-2, with D hard to call. Trimming removed 2 bases at V and 7 bases at J, with 8 bases between. This CDR3 has 11 residues. Per the germline V gene, CDR1 is GTSNPN and CDR2 is SVGIG (reference sequence). CDR3 in amino acids: CAWSSGGGYTF. The CDR3 DNA sequence: TGTGCCTGGAGTAGTGGAGGTGGCTACACCTTC. Drawing the rest from reference TRBV30 and TRBJ1-2, the complete variable domain is SQTIHQWPATLVQPVGSPLSLECTVEGTSNPNLYWYRQAAGRGLQLLFYSVGIGQISSEVPQNLSASRPQDRQFILSSKKLLLSDSGFYLCAWSSGGGYTFGSGTRLTVV.

The V and J genes are TRBV19 and TRBJ2-3, with a possible D match to TRBD1 (7 bases). The CDR3 is 16 amino acids. V was trimmed by 8 bases and J by 6 bases, leaving 24 bases between them. Germline V gene lookup returns CDR1 LNHDA and CDR2 SQIVND (reference sequence). Here the CDR3 reads CASSTGMASGGDTQYF. CDR3 DNA: TGTGCCAGTTCCACAGGGATGGCCTCAGGGGGGGATACGCAGTATTTT.

The rearrangement uses TRBV7-9 and TRBJ2-7; the D gene is possibly TRBD1 (6 bases). CDR3 length equals 14 residues. Germline loops: CDR1 SEHNR, CDR2 FQNEAQ (reference sequence). V was clipped by 2 bases and J by 2 bases, with 10 bases between them. The CDR3 DNA reads as TGTGCCAGCAGCTTAATGGACAGCACCTACGAGCAGTACTTC. Protein sequence: CASSLMDSTYEQYF.